These T cell receptor beta chains were read from a single sample in a study of blood T cell repertoires in COVID-19. Libraries were prepared by immunoSEQ multiplex PCR; TCRdb keeps only in-frame clonotypes and omits some of them. The repertoire holds 270,000 or so clones, with roughly 85% as singletons. Sequencing was performed on peripheral blood. These receptor sequences come from a human donor in a cohort sampled during active COVID-19. The CDR3 runs from the conserved cysteine through the conserved F or W. The order of the fields is V gene, D gene, clone size, J gene, CDR3 DNA, CDR3 protein. D genes are given only for firm matches. The listing skips clone size in some rows; elsewhere it reads once, few, many or a size class.

TRBV30	-	once	TRBJ1-1	TGTGCCTGGAGTACCCTCATCGGGGACACTGAAGCTTTCTTT	CAWSTLIGDTEAFF
TRBV24-1	TRBD2	-	TRBJ2-1	TGTGCCACCAGTGATTCCACTAGCGGCCAACTCAATGAGCAGTTCTTC	CATSDSTSGQLNEQFF
TRBV11-3	-	-	TRBJ2-1	TGTGCCAGCAGCCGGGACTCGCGCCTTGATTTCAGCAATGAGCAGTTCTTC	CASSRDSRLDFSNEQFF
TRBV5-1	-	-	TRBJ1-1	TGCGCCAGCAGCTTGGTCGTGGGGAGGGACACTGAAGCTTTCTTT	CASSLVVGRDTEAFF
TRBV30	TRBD2	-	TRBJ2-7	TGTGCCTGGAACACCCCGGGGGGAAGGCAGTACTTC	CAWNTPGGRQYF
TRBV6-5	TRBD1	-	TRBJ2-7	TGTGCCAGCAGTTACCGGGACAGTACTGCGGAGCAGTACTTC	CASSYRDSTAEQYF
TRBV5-1	-	-	TRBJ2-5	TGCGCCAGCAGCTTGGTAGTGAGCGCCCCGGAGACCCAGTACTTC	CASSLVVSAPETQYF
TRBV5-1	-	few	TRBJ2-1	TGCGCCAGCACCCGGCCGGGGCAGGGAGGTCACAATGAGCAGTTCTTC	CASTRPGQGGHNEQFF
TRBV12-3/TRBV12-4	TRBD1	-	TRBJ1-1	TGTGCCAGCAGTACCGGGACAGGGTGGAGAGCTTTCTTT	CASSTGTGWRAFF
TRBV6-5	-	-	TRBJ1-1	TGTGCCAGCAGTTACTCAGCGGGCAACACTGAAGCTTTCTTT	CASSYSAGNTEAFF
TRBV4-1	-	-	TRBJ1-3	TGCGCCAGCAGCCCCCAAGGGGTAAACACCATATATTTT	CASSPQGVNTIYF
TRBV2	-	few	TRBJ2-6	TGTGCCAGCAGGAAATCTTACCTAGCTTCTGGGGCCAACGTCCTGACTTTC	CASRKSYLASGANVLTF
TRBV5-5	TRBD2	-	TRBJ2-7	TGTGCCAGCAGCGAAACTAGCGGAAGCTACGAGCAGTACTTC	CASSETSGSYEQYF
TRBV3-1/TRBV3-2	-	-	TRBJ2-3	TGTGCCAGCAGCCAAAGCGAGTATCCGCAGTATTTT	CASSQSEYPQYF
TRBV7-8	TRBD1	few	TRBJ1-5	TGTGCCAGCAGCCACGACAGGGGTCAGCCCCAGCATTTT	CASSHDRGQPQHF
TRBV5-1	-	-	TRBJ2-6	TGCGCCAGCACCTCCTCTCCCGGGTCTGGGGCCAACGTCCTGACTTTC	CASTSSPGSGANVLTF
TRBV19	TRBD2	-	TRBJ2-1	TGTGCCAGTAGACCGCGGGGGGATTCCTACAATGAGCAGTTCTTC	CASRPRGDSYNEQFF
TRBV18	-	-	TRBJ2-1	TGTGCCAGCTCACAGACCTGGAGCTCCTACAATGAGCAGTTCTTC	CASSQTWSSYNEQFF
TRBV3-1/TRBV3-2	-	-	TRBJ1-4	TGTGCCAGCAGTCCCTTGGGAGCTAATGAAAAACTGTTTTTT	CASSPLGANEKLFF